A single sample is the source of the 19 T cell receptor beta chains below, sequenced in a study of metastatic and nonmetastatic thyroid tumors. No patient received treatment before thyroid surgery. TCRdb re-called the PCR reads through MiXCR. In the table there are roughly 29,000 clones, more than 20% of which are singletons. Sequencing was carried out using blood. These receptor sequences come from a female donor with papillary thyroid cancer or a benign thyroid nodule (not recorded which). Some clones in this sample may be carry-over from other donors' samples.

This clone was detected ten times or more. This CDR3 reads CASSPVQAANYGYTF. CDR3 coding DNA: TGTGCCAGCAGCCCCGTACAGGCAGCTAACTATGGCTACACCTTC. The chain employs TRBV5-4 and TRBJ1-2; the D gene is possibly TRBD1 (5 bases). The V gene lost 4 bases and the J gene lost 0 bases, with 13 bases spanning the gap. Germline lookup yields CDR1 SGHNT and CDR2 YYREEE (reference sequence). This CDR3 contains 15 residues.

The V call is TRBV7-8, the J call TRBJ2-5, with D perhaps TRBD2 (5 bases). V was pared by 4 bases and J by 5 bases, with 14 bases between. Germline V lookup: CDR1 SGHVS, CDR2 FQNEAQ. The CDR3 runs to 14 residues. The CDR3 loop is CASSSSVERETQYF. The CDR3 nucleotides read TGTGCCAGCAGCTCGTCAGTGGAGCGGGAGACCCAGTACTTC.

The genes are TRBV28 and TRBJ1-3; D is uncertain. The CDR3 runs to 13 residues. Germline assignment: CDR1 MDHEN and CDR2 SYDVKM. Deletions cut 3 bases from V and 8 bases from J, with 11 bases between. CDR3 protein: CASSFASGDTIYF. The DNA for the CDR3 is TGTGCCAGCAGTTTTGCGTCAGGCGACACCATATATTTT.

The CDR3 protein is CASRGGEKLFF. The CDR3 region has the DNA TGTGCCAGCCGAGGGGGTGAAAAACTGTTTTTT. The V and J genes are TRBV6-1 and TRBJ1-4, with D tentatively TRBD1 (6 bases). Germline assignment: CDR1 MNHNS and CDR2 SASEGT. The V end lost 8 bases, the J end lost 7 bases, and 8 bases lay between the germline ends. This CDR3 is 11 amino acids long.

This clone is termed medium-sized. V usage is TRBV6-1 and J usage is TRBJ2-7; D is possibly TRBD2 (6 bases). In germline, CDR1 is MNHNS, CDR2 SASEGT. This CDR3 has 14 amino acids. V lost 5 bases, J lost 0 bases, and 11 bases lay in between. In DNA, the CDR3 is TGTGCCAGCAGTCGGGACTTAAGCTCCTACGAGCAGTACTTC. This codes for CASSRDLSSYEQYF.

This clone was counted ten times or more. Being one base from a much bigger clone, this may be a read error. The same CDR3 can be traced to other DNA sequences in this sample. The chain links TRBV11-2 to TRBJ2-1; D is uncertain. The CDR3 has 13 amino acids. CDR1 and CDR2 (germline): SGHAT, FQNNGV. CDR3 protein: CTSARLSYNEQFF. The CDR3 DNA reads as TGTACCAGCGCGCGGTTGTCCTACAATGAGCAGTTCTTC.

This clone occurred many times. This chain uses TRBV7-8 with TRBJ2-2; possibly TRBD1 for D (6 bases). The V gene's germline CDR1 is SGHVS and CDR2 FQNEAQ. This CDR3 region has 18 residues. The V gene lost 6 bases and the J gene lost 0 bases, with 20 bases spanning the gap. The CDR3 protein is CASRNYGLRQANTGELFF. The CDR3 DNA is TGTGCCAGCAGAAACTATGGCCTCAGACAGGCGAACACCGGGGAGCTGTTTTTT. Full variable domain (rest looked up from reference TRBV7-8 and TRBJ2-2): GAGVSQSPRYKVAKRGQDVALRCDPISGHVSLFWYQQALGQGPEFLTYFQNEAQLDKSGLPSDRFFAERPEGSVSTLKIQRTQQEDSAVYLCASRNYGLRQANTGELFFGEGSRLTVL.

This clone was detected ten times or more. The chain employs TRBV19 and TRBJ2-1; 10 nucleotides match TRBD2. The V segment lost 3 bases and the J segment 5 bases; nucleotides outside the gene matches: 13. CDR1 and CDR2 (germline): LNHDA, SQIVND (reference sequence). The CDR3 has 18 amino acids. CDR3 amino acids: CASSISPPAGGPHNEQFF. CDR3 coding DNA: TGTGCCAGTAGTATCTCCCCCCCAGCGGGAGGGCCCCACAATGAGCAGTTCTTC.

This clone was detected many times. This sequence joins TRBV28 and TRBJ1-6; D unresolved. The CDR3 is 13 residues long. From germline, CDR1 is MDHEN and CDR2 SYDVKM. Deletions cut 5 bases from V and 8 bases from J, with 10 bases between. The CDR3 loop reads CASSRPGDSPLHF. The CDR3 DNA sequence: TGTGCCAGCAGTCGCCCAGGAGATTCACCCCTCCACTTT.

For this clone: This may stem from a read error, because a much larger clone lies one nucleotide away. Other DNA sequences in this specimen translate into the identical CDR3. V and J are TRBV29-1 and TRBJ2-7, with 7 bases that match TRBD1. CDR1 and CDR2 (germline): SQVTM, ANQGSEA. The CDR3 runs to 15 residues. V gave up 4 bases and J gave up 0 bases; unmatched junction bases: 9. The CDR3 is CSVASGTESSYEQYF. The CDR3 DNA sequence: TGCAGCGTTGCGTCCGGGACAGAGAGCTCCTACGAGCAGTACTTC.

This clone was observed many times. The chain couples TRBV20-1 to TRBJ2-3; maybe TRBD1 (5 bases). Germline V lookup: CDR1 DFQATT, CDR2 SNEGSKA (reference sequence). This CDR3 is 14 amino acids long. V gave up 6 bases and J gave up 3 bases, with 16 bases separating them. The CDR3 spells CSAEPGPGTDTQYF. Written as DNA, the CDR3 is TGCAGTGCAGAACCGGGCCCAGGGACAGATACGCAGTATTTT.

This clone was seen at least ten times. The chain carries TRBV28 and TRBJ1-1; a weak D match, TRBD1 (5 bases). Germline CDR1 MDHEN, CDR2 SYDVKM. Trimming removed 8 bases at V and 1 base at J, with 17 bases between. This CDR3 is 15 amino acids long. The CDR3 DNA reads as TGTGCCAGCGGACAACAAGGGGTCTCGAACACTGAAGCTTTCTTT. Its protein is CASGQQGVSNTEAFF.

In this sample, this clone is medium-sized. The chain carries TRBV6-1 and TRBJ1-1, with 9 bases lining up with TRBD1. Losses at the gene ends were 6 bases for V and 4 bases for J; bases not matched to a gene: 6. Germline CDR1 is MNHNS and CDR2 is SASEGT. This CDR3 has 14 amino acids. CDR3 amino acids: CASSQRQGGTEAFF. The CDR3, as DNA: TGTGCCAGCAGCCAACGACAGGGGGGCACTGAAGCTTTCTTT.

A word on this clone: A much larger clone lies one base from this, so it may be a read error. V usage is TRBV6-5 and J usage is TRBJ1-1, with D unresolved. Per germline, CDR1 MNHEY and CDR2 SVGAGI. This CDR3 spans 14 amino acids. The CDR3: CASRNSGRWAEAFF. DNA of the CDR3: TGTGCCAGCAGAAACTCAGGACGTTGGGCTGAAGCTTTCTTC.

This clone was seen many times. The chain links TRBV20-1 to TRBJ1-5, with 7 bases aligning to TRBD1. This CDR3 comprises 14 residues. Trimming cost V 2 bases and J 9 bases; bases outside gene matches: 10. Germline CDR1 and CDR2: DFQATT and SNEGSKA (reference sequence). The chain's CDR3 is CSARNGTVKGPQHF. CDR3 in DNA: TGCAGTGCTAGAAACGGGACAGTCAAGGGGCCCCAGCATTTT.

In this sample, this clone is medium-sized. The chain carries TRBV20-1 and TRBJ1-2; D not resolved. Germline-derived CDR1 and CDR2 are DFQATT and SNEGSKA (reference sequence). This CDR3 has 10 amino acids. Trimming took off 5 bases at V and 5 bases at J, with 6 bases between the two ends. CDR3 protein: CSAYQYGYTF. CDR3 coding DNA: TGCAGTGCTTATCAATATGGCTACACCTTC.

Ten or more counts support this clone. This sequence joins TRBV30 and TRBJ1-2, with D maybe TRBD1 (6 bases). Between the trimmed V and J ends, which lost 8 bases and 4 bases, there was a span of 14 bases. The CDR3 loop spans 12 amino acids. Germline CDR1 GTSNPN, CDR2 SVGIG (reference sequence). Written as DNA, the CDR3 is TGTGCCGCAGACAGGTTCCGCTATGGCTACACCTTC. Protein sequence: CAADRFRYGYTF.

This clone was recorded many times. The chain has TRBV19 and TRBJ1-1; D is possibly TRBD1 (6 bases). The CDR3 covers 13 residues. Germline V gives CDR1 LNHDA, CDR2 SQIVND (reference sequence). Trimming left V 8 bases short and J 1 base short, with 11 bases between. The DNA of the CDR3 is TGTGCCAGTCAGGGAGGGGGGAACACTGAAGCTTTCTTT. This gives the protein CASQGGGNTEAFF.

This clone is medium-sized (0.01 to 0.1%). V gene TRBV5-1 combines with J gene TRBJ2-1, with TRBD1 matching 8 bases. The CDR3 contains 16 residues. Germline-derived CDR1 and CDR2 are SGHRS and YFSETQ. V shed 3 bases and J 1 base; nucleotides not matched to a gene: 6. In DNA form, the CDR3 reads TGCGCCAGCAGCTGGGGGACAGGCGGTTCCTACAATGAGCAGTTCTTC. Its protein product is CASSWGTGGSYNEQFF.